This T cell receptor (beta chain) is drawn from a study of T cells after yellow fever vaccination. TCRdb processed the 5' RACE reads anew with MiXCR; each CDR3 protein has one entry. The top ten clones hold 18% of a sample with approximately 350,000 distinct CDR3 sequences, approximately 10% of them seen once. Study-level results: It was a small share of clonotypes that appeared in both CD4 and CD8 compartments.

V gave up 5 bases and J gave up 7 bases; unmatched junction bases: 14. The CDR3 totals 15 residues. Germline V gene lookup returns CDR1 DFQATT and CDR2 SNEGSKA (reference sequence). In this sample, this clonotype turned up many times. What it recognizes is unknown. This chain links TRBV20-1 with TRBJ1-5, with 7 bases that match TRBD1. The source of this sequence is a man aged 18 to 30 who received the YFV17D yellow fever vaccine. Here the sequenced sample was PBMCs, taken on the day of the first yellow fever vaccination. The CDR3 nucleotides are TGCAGTGCTTCACAGGGGTCCCGAGTTTGGCAGCCCCAGCATTTT. It encodes CSASQGSRVWQPQHF.